One sample yielded the 21 T cell receptor beta chains listed below, sequenced in a study of blood T cell repertoires in COVID-19. Libraries were prepared by immunoSEQ multiplex PCR; TCRdb keeps only in-frame clonotypes and omits some of them. The profile shows around 100,000 clones, around nine tenths of them singletons. Sequencing was done on a sample of peripheral blood. The receptors were sampled from a human donor in a cohort sampled during active COVID-19.

The chain carries TRBV18 and TRBJ2-2; D gene unclear. Germline V gives CDR1 KGHSH, CDR2 LQKENI. V lost 3 bases, J lost 0 bases, and 5 bases lay in between. This CDR3 is 14 amino acids long. The CDR3 protein is CASSPRTNTGELFF. For the CDR3, the DNA is TGTGCCAGCTCACCGCGCACGAACACCGGGGAGCTGTTTTTT.

The chain joins TRBV19 to TRBJ2-5, with 7 bases aligning to TRBD1. Trimming cost V 9 bases and J 2 bases; bases outside gene matches: 9. The CDR3 consists of 14 residues. Germline V gene lookup returns CDR1 LNHDA and CDR2 SQIVND (reference sequence). The CDR3 coding sequence is TGTGCCAGAGATTTCCCGGGACAGCAAGAGACCCAGTACTTC. It translates to CARDFPGQQETQYF.

The V and J genes are TRBV21-1 and TRBJ2-3; the table's D call TRBD1 went unverified against the DNA. TRBV21-1 is designated a pseudogene. CDR3 length: 17 amino acids. The CDR3: CASSKACPTGGTDTQYF. In DNA form, the CDR3 reads TGTGCCAGCAGCAAAGCCTGTCCGACAGGGGGCACAGATACGCAGTATTTT.

The chain carries TRBV4-3 and TRBJ2-7, with 10 nucleotides matching TRBD2. V lost 0 bases and J lost 1; bases outside the gene matches: 6. This CDR3 spans 17 amino acids. CDR1 LGHNA and CDR2 YSLEER come from the germline V gene. The CDR3 sequence is CASSQDSGTSVSYEQYF. In DNA, the CDR3 is TGCGCCAGCAGCCAAGATTCTGGGACTAGCGTATCCTACGAGCAGTACTTC.

This clone showed up just once. The chain links TRBV19 to TRBJ2-7; TRBD1 aligns across 7 bases. V shed 4 bases, J shed 4 bases, and the junction held 4 bases outside the gene matches. The germline gives CDR1 LNHDA, CDR2 SQIVND (reference sequence). This CDR3 has 13 amino acids. The CDR3 region has the DNA TGTGCCAGTAGTACAGGGGGTTGGTACGAGCAGTACTTC. Its protein is CASSTGGWYEQYF.

This chain joins TRBV19 and TRBJ2-7, with 7 bases matching TRBD1. Per the germline V gene, CDR1 is LNHDA and CDR2 is SQIVND (reference sequence). The CDR3 consists of 14 residues. V gave up 3 bases and J gave up 0 bases; unmatched junction bases: 2. CDR3 DNA sequence: TGTGCCAGTAGTATGTGGGACAGCTCCTACGAGCAGTACTTC. It translates to CASSMWDSSYEQYF.

This chain connects TRBV9 to TRBJ1-6; 9 nucleotides match TRBD1. V was clipped by 1 base and J by 7 bases; unmatched bases: 9. The germline V gene has CDR1 SGDLS and CDR2 YYNGEE. The CDR3 covers 17 residues. For the CDR3, the DNA is TGTGCCAGCAGCGTAAGGCCATTGGGACAGGGAAATTCACCCCTCCACTTT. Amino acid sequence: CASSVRPLGQGNSPLHF.

This rearrangement joins TRBV7-2 to TRBJ2-5; TRBD2 matches 7 bases. J lost 0 bases, V lost 4 bases, and 8 bases had no gene match. Germline lookup yields CDR1 SGHTA and CDR2 FQGNSA. The CDR3 consists of 16 residues. The CDR3 nucleotides are TGTGCCAGCAGCTCGAGCGGGGCCGGGAACCAAGAGACCCAGTACTTC. This encodes CASSSSGAGNQETQYF.

The chain links TRBV11-1 to TRBJ2-7; TRBD1 might be the D (6 bases). Germline V lookup: CDR1 SGHAT, CDR2 FQDESV (reference sequence). Trimming took off 3 bases at V and 7 bases at J, with 19 bases between the two ends. This CDR3 is 15 amino acids long. This chain's CDR3 is CASSFEGQKKREQYF. Written as DNA, the CDR3 is TGTGCCAGCAGCTTTGAGGGACAAAAAAAGCGGGAGCAGTACTTC.

V is TRBV25-1 and J is TRBJ2-7; D might be TRBD1 (5 bases). V lost 3 bases and J lost 3, with 12 bases in between. The length of the CDR3 is 14 residues. The V gene's germline CDR1 is MGHDK and CDR2 SYGVNS. The CDR3 DNA follows: TGTGCCAGCAGTGATCAGGCAGGGATCTACGAGCAGTACTTC. Translating it yields CASSDQAGIYEQYF.

The rearrangement uses TRBV4-1 and TRBJ1-1; D may be TRBD1 (6 bases). The CDR3 runs 14 residues. Germline CDR1 is MGHRA and CDR2 is YSYEKL. Trimming took off 6 bases at V and 4 bases at J, with 15 bases between the two ends. CDR3 residues: CASRAIQGSTEAFF. For the CDR3, the DNA is TGCGCCAGCAGGGCCATTCAGGGGTCCACTGAAGCTTTCTTT.

V usage is TRBV25-1 and J usage is TRBJ1-6; 7 bases agree with TRBD1. The J segment lost 4 bases and the V segment lost 5 bases, leaving 2 bases of the junction unmatched. CDR1 and CDR2 from the germline V gene are MGHDK and SYGVNS. CDR3 length equals 14 residues. The CDR3 loop reads CASSPGGYNSPLHF. In DNA, the CDR3 is TGTGCCAGCAGTCCAGGGGGTTATAATTCACCCCTCCACTTT.

This clone was seen more than once but under ten times. The rearrangement links TRBV5-4 to TRBJ1-3; tentative D call: TRBD1 (6 bases). The CDR3 is 13 residues long. From germline, CDR1 is SGHNT and CDR2 YYREEE (reference sequence). Trimming took 0 bases from V and 6 from J, leaving 7 bases between them. The CDR3 spells CASSLDRVNTIYF. The CDR3 bases are TGTGCCAGCAGCTTGGACAGGGTAAACACCATATATTTT.

The V gene is TRBV5-1, the J gene TRBJ2-4, with a weak D call TRBD1 (5 bases). The CDR3 is 11 amino acids. The germline V gene encodes CDR1 SGHRS and CDR2 YFSETQ. The V gene lost 1 base and the J gene lost 13 bases, with 9 bases spanning the gap. For the CDR3, the DNA is TGCGCCAGCAGCTTGCAGGGCCAACAGTACTTC. Its translation is CASSLQGQQYF.

This chain connects TRBV27 to TRBJ2-7; 8 bases match TRBD1. The germline V gene has CDR1 MNHEY and CDR2 SMNVEV (reference sequence). CDR3 length equals 15 residues. V shed 4 bases and J 2 bases; nucleotides not matched to a gene: 7. CDR3 sequence reads: CASSSSRGRAYEQYF. The CDR3 bases are TGTGCCAGCAGTTCCTCCAGGGGGCGCGCCTACGAGCAGTACTTC.

J is TRBJ2-5 and V is TRBV7-2, with 9 bases lining up with TRBD2. Germline CDR1 and CDR2: SGHTA and FQGNSA. The CDR3 consists of 16 residues. Trimming removed 3 bases from V and 2 bases from J; junction bases left unmatched: 7. The CDR3 region has the DNA TGTGCCAGCAGCTTGAGGGCTAGCGGGATTCAAGAGACCCAGTACTTC. Translating it yields CASSLRASGIQETQYF.

The chain recombines TRBV5-3 with TRBJ2-7; D perhaps matches TRBD2 (6 bases). Being an ORF, TRBV5-3 has a function that is uncertain. V lost 4 bases and J 0 bases, leaving 14 bases between the germline ends. CDR3 length: 15 amino acids. The CDR3 nucleotides read TGTGCCAGAAGCGGGGGACTGGAGAGCTCCTACGAGCAGTACTTC. Protein product: CARSGGLESSYEQYF.

The CDR3 is CASSFGAGTNYNEQFF. CDR3 sequence (DNA): TGTGCCAGCAGCTTTGGAGCGGGGACAAACTACAATGAGCAGTTCTTC. The genes are TRBV7-3 and TRBJ2-1; D possibly corresponds to TRBD2 (7 bases). Germline CDR1 is SGHTA and CDR2 is FQGTGA. Trimming removed 3 bases at V and 3 bases at J, with 15 bases between. This CDR3 comprises 16 residues.

V is TRBV9 and J is TRBJ1-4, with D possibly TRBD1 on 5 matching bases. This CDR3 is 15 amino acids long. CDR1 is SGDLS and CDR2 is YYNGEE in the germline V gene. The V gene lost 2 bases and the J gene lost 8 bases, with 16 bases spanning the gap. In DNA, the CDR3 is TGTGCCAGCAGCGTGGTCGGAGGGGAGGGAGAAAAACTGTTTTTT. Its protein product is CASSVVGGEGEKLFF.

This chain links TRBV3-1 (or the pseudogene TRBV3-2) with TRBJ2-1; 8 bases match TRBD2. Trimming at V came to 5 bases and at J to 14 bases, leaving 11 bases not matched to a gene. The CDR3 spans 13 residues. Per germline, CDR1 LGHDT and CDR2 YNNKEL (reference sequence). The CDR3 sequence: CASSGGGTRGKFF. CDR3 in DNA: TGTGCCAGCAGCGGAGGGGGGACTAGGGGAAAGTTCTTC.

This clone was seen a single time. This chain joins TRBV29-1 and TRBJ2-2; 11 positions agree with TRBD1. Trimming took 5 bases from V and 7 from J; bases not matched to a gene: 3. From germline, CDR1 is SQVTM and CDR2 ANQGSEA. The CDR3 is 13 residues long. In nucleotides, the CDR3 is TGCAGCGTTAGGACAGGGGGCGGCGGGGAGCTGTTTTTT. It encodes CSVRTGGGGELFF.